This TCR beta chain was retrieved from a study of CD8+CD57+ T cells in acquired aplastic anemia. This clonotype was detected only a few times. Profiles of TCR beta VDJ and CDR3 were generated from a genomic DNA template. Using its own MiXCR run on the reads, TCRdb lists one record per CDR3 protein. The sample holds under 500,000 distinct CDR3 sequences; about a third are singletons and the top ten take around 0.82%. Patients included in sequencing had previously demonstrated CD8+CD57+ cell expansion by flow cytometry. This clonotype was obtained from a human donor with aplastic anemia. The specimen sequenced was sorted CD4+, CD8+, or CD8+CD57+ T cells (not recorded which) from PBMCs.

The CDR3 loop is CAWRARDSPLHF. In nucleotides, the CDR3 is TGTGCCTGGAGGGCCCGGGATTCACCCCTCCACTTT. The chain joins TRBV30 to TRBJ1-6; D is unresolved. Germline CDR1 is GTSNPN and CDR2 is SVGIG (reference sequence). Trimming took 3 bases from V and 8 from J, leaving 8 bases between them. The CDR3 spans 12 residues.